This note documents a single T cell receptor beta chain sequence. The specificity of this receptor is unknown. The record has no base qualities; no much larger clone is one base away. The CDR3 regions of human TCRbeta chains were analyzed by immunosequencing. The original methods were these. TCRs in the repertoires were compared against a reference library of SARS-CoV-2-specific TCRs that had been generated with the MIRA antigen-specificity platform. Breadth was defined as the fraction of unique TCRs that were SARS-CoV-2-associated, and depth was defined as the fraction of total T cells that were SARS-CoV-2-associated. Each spike-specific TCR was assigned to its reactive spike region and to a CD4 or CD8 class using the MIRA data. Log10-transformed breadth and depth values were compared by one-way ANOVA with Sidak's multiple comparisons tests. This immuneACCESS table, as held by TCRdb, lists in-frame sequences with V and J called but not all clones. Of the missing ones, under half trace to an unresolved V gene in checked studies; the others have no known cause. That table gives V, J and clone size, and the DNA gave D and trimming. The sample table contains nearly 90,000 clones; only one count was recorded for almost 90% of them. The ten most abundant clones make up about a tenth of the sample.

This sample is part of a study of T cell responses to AZD1222 COVID-19 vaccine (dated by TCRdb to the early 2020s). Study-wide context: TCR sequencing was performed for roughly 250 trial participants, of whom about 200 were given two doses of AZD1222 and 26 were given two doses of MenACWY control vaccine. Trial participants were enrolled by age into subgroups of 18-55, 56-69 and 70-plus years, and around 150, 28 and 57 TCR-sequenced participants, respectively, were included in these subgroups.

From its cysteine to its phenylalanine, the CDR3 spans 14 amino acids. Kept here is only the CDR3 DNA, which spans 42 bases and is read in frame from base 1. At the junction V is shortened by 2 bases and J by 2 bases, with 8 bases in between. The germline V gene specifies MNHNS as CDR1 and SASEGT as CDR2. The sample's time point label is to be understood as: baseline before first vaccination. Per the publication, the treatment or condition label means: meningococcal conjugate vaccine given as trial control. Vaccinee samples came from UK trials COV001 and COV002, including a single-blind randomized controlled phase 2/3 trial of AZD1222 (ChAdOx1 nCoV-19) in healthy adults. Trial participant PBMC samples were collected at day 0 and day 28 after the second dose for TCRbeta chain sequencing. Study-wide findings and limitations: Participants were mostly white British and included more females than males, and it was suggested by the authors that clonal diversity may have been underestimated. The vaccine-associated CD4 TCRs covered the entire spike protein, and the dominant responses fell in regions 160-218 and 743-854. Conclusions about previously exposed vaccinees are limited because only six or seven AZD1222 recipients were SARS-CoV-2 seropositive at baseline. In the small 56-69-year group, the increase in depth fell short of significance, most likely because of low power. No day 14 peak-response samples were available, so repertoires were characterized only after the peak T cell response. After two AZD1222 doses, spike-specific TCR breadth and depth were significantly higher than at day 0 and than in MenACWY recipients. Reportedly, close to half of the unique spike-specific TCRs recognized epitopes lying outside the regions that are mutated in the B.1.351 and B.1.1.7 variants.

In this chain, TRBV6-1 is recombined with TRBJ2-3, and TRBD2 may be the D gene, going by 5 matching bases. The source of this sequence is an adult in good health. Source: peripheral blood, taken on day 0 of MenACWY control vaccination. The DNA sequence is TGTGCCAGCAGTGAATCGGAGGCCACAGATACGCAGTATTTT. Translation gives CASSESEATDTQYF.